The 29 T cell receptor beta chains given below trace back to one sample, sequenced in a study of vaccination and CD4 T cells after COVID-19. At the Johns Hopkins FTIC core, DNA taken from cultured CD4+ T cells was sequenced by way of the Oncomine TCR Beta short-read assay. TCRdb fed the PCR reads into MiXCR, producing one record per CDR3 protein. The table lists under 20,000 distinct CDR3 sequences, about two fifths of them singletons, with roughly 6.3% in the top ten. As for treatment: roughly 11-day PBMC culture with coronavirus spike peptide pools or control peptides (ViraFEST assay). These receptors are not linked to any known antigen. The material sequenced was CD4+ T cells from blood, cultured in vitro, taken before SARS-CoV-2 vaccination. The receptors originated from a human donor who had recovered from COVID-19.

The chain uses TRBV19 and TRBJ2-3; 9 bases line up with TRBD2. Germline V gene sequence: CDR1 LNHDA, CDR2 SQIVND (reference sequence). The V gene end was trimmed by 6 bases and the J gene end by 2 bases; junction bases not matched to a gene: 24. There are 21 residues in the CDR3. For the CDR3, the DNA is TGTGCCAGTAGCGCCACTCATAGCGGGGGATTAGGGAGACGACCCACAGATACGCAGTATTTT. Translation: CASSATHSGGLGRRPTDTQYF.

The rearrangement joins TRBV28 to TRBJ1-1; TRBD1 is a possible D gene (5 bases). The germline CDR1 and CDR2 sequences are MDHEN and SYDVKM. Trimming cost V 5 bases and J 4 bases, with 20 bases left between them. The CDR3 has 16 amino acids. This chain's CDR3 is CASSPTIGAGTTEAFF. The CDR3 nucleotides read TGTGCCAGCAGTCCGACCATCGGGGCGGGGACCACTGAAGCTTTCTTT.

This clonotype appeared a few times. This rearrangement joins TRBV7-2 to TRBJ2-3; 10 positions agree with TRBD2. Losses at the gene ends were 1 base for V and 3 bases for J; bases not matched to a gene: 4. The germline V gene has CDR1 SGHTA and CDR2 FQGNSA. This CDR3 has 16 amino acids. The CDR3 coding sequence is TGTGCCAGCAGCTTAGAGCGGGGGGGCGTTACAGATACGCAGTATTTT. This encodes CASSLERGGVTDTQYF. Looking up the rest from reference TRBV7-2 and TRBJ2-3 gives the full variable domain: GAGVSQSPSNKVTEKGKDVELRCDPISGHTALYWYRQSLGQGLEFLIYFQGNSAPDKSGLPSDRFSAERTGGSVSTLTIQRTQQEDSAVYLCASSLERGGVTDTQYFGPGTRLTVL.

This clonotype appeared a few times. The rearrangement links TRBV5-1 to TRBJ1-1, with TRBD1 matching over 7 bases. The V segment lost 2 bases and the J segment 3 bases; nucleotides outside the gene matches: 7. The CDR3 runs 15 residues. Germline loops: CDR1 SGHRS, CDR2 YFSETQ. The CDR3 DNA follows: TGCGCCAGCAGCTTTACGGTGGGGACAGACACTGAAGCTTTCTTT. Encoded protein: CASSFTVGTDTEAFF.

This clonotype is medium-sized in the sample. The chain uses TRBV20-1 and TRBJ1-3, with 11 bases fitting TRBD1. The CDR3 has 14 amino acids. Germline CDR1 and CDR2: DFQATT and SNEGSKA (reference sequence). The V gene end was trimmed by 6 bases and the J gene end by 4 bases; junction bases not matched to a gene: 5. The CDR3 DNA is TGCAGTGCCGGACAGGGGGCGGGCGGAAACACCATATATTTT. It specifies CSAGQGAGGNTIYF.

The J gene is TRBJ2-5, the V gene TRBV11-3; 11 bases align to TRBD1. The CDR3 contains 16 residues. J was trimmed by 5 bases and V by 5 bases; bases with no gene match: 10. Germline assignment: CDR1 SGHNT and CDR2 YENEEA. CDR3 sequence (DNA): TGTGCCAGCAGCGCCGGACAGGGGGCGATTGGGGAGACCCAGTACTTC. Translated, it gives CASSAGQGAIGETQYF.

V and J are TRBV12-3 or TRBV12-4 and TRBJ2-1, with 10 bases identical to TRBD2. The junction had 5 bases not matched to a gene; V was cut back by 6 bases and J by 0 bases. The CDR3 is 16 amino acids. This CDR3 is CASRDSSGGSYNEQFF. The DNA of the CDR3 is TGTGCCAGCAGAGATTCTAGCGGGGGCTCCTACAATGAGCAGTTCTTC.

This clonotype was seen a handful of times. Here the CDR3 reads CASSDGRGNTEAFF. CDR3 in DNA: TGTGCCAGCAGTGATGGCAGGGGTAACACTGAAGCTTTCTTT. The chain recombines TRBV2 with TRBJ1-1; weak D call: TRBD1 (6 bases). Trimming stripped 3 bases from V and 2 bases from J, with 10 bases between. From germline, CDR1 is SNHLY and CDR2 FYNNEI. CDR3 size: 14 residues.

The rearrangement joins TRBV24-1 to TRBJ1-3; D ambiguous. The CDR3 totals 14 residues. V was clipped by 5 bases and J by 0 bases, with 7 bases between them. Germline CDR1 and CDR2: KGHDR and SFDVKD. The CDR3 coding sequence is TGTGCCACCAGTGTCTTGGGCTCTGGAAACACCATATATTTT. It encodes CATSVLGSGNTIYF.

This chain uses TRBV29-1 with TRBJ1-1; D is uncertain. Deletions cut 4 bases from V and 4 bases from J, with 13 bases between. Per the germline V gene, CDR1 is SQVTM and CDR2 is ANQGSEA. The CDR3 length is 13 residues. The DNA for the CDR3 is TGCAGCGTTGCTGGCAGAACCCTCACTGAAGCTTTCTTT. It specifies CSVAGRTLTEAFF.

This clonotype was seen more than once but under ten times. The chain uses TRBV10-3 and TRBJ1-2, with 7 bases lining up with TRBD1. V gave up 4 bases and J gave up 2 bases; unmatched junction bases: 1. Germline V gene lookup returns CDR1 ENHRY and CDR2 SYGVKD. This CDR3 has 13 amino acids. The CDR3 sequence is CAISADRNYGYTF. The CDR3 region has the DNA TGTGCCATCAGTGCGGACAGGAACTATGGCTACACCTTC.

The chain couples TRBV27 to TRBJ1-3, with D unresolved. Trimming shortened V by 5 bases and J by 4 bases, and 9 bases separated the two germline ends. The V gene's germline CDR1 is MNHEY and CDR2 SMNVEV (reference sequence). There are 13 residues in the CDR3. CDR3 nucleotide sequence: TGTGCCAGCAGTAAACTGGGAGGAAACACCATATATTTT. Translating it yields CASSKLGGNTIYF.

This clonotype showed up just a few times. The V gene is TRBV2, the J gene TRBJ1-2; possible D gene TRBD1, 6 bases. The CDR3 totals 14 residues. Germline lookup yields CDR1 SNHLY and CDR2 FYNNEI. The V gene lost 4 bases and the J gene lost 4 bases, with 13 bases spanning the gap. The CDR3 DNA reads TGTGCCAGCAGTGGACGGACAGACCTCTATGGCTACACCTTC. Protein: CASSGRTDLYGYTF.

The rearrangement joins TRBV19 to TRBJ1-5; TRBD1 aligns across 8 bases. The tail of the sequence fits TRBJ2-3 better, so the J call may be wrong. The CDR3 is 16 residues long. Germline CDR1 is LNHDA and CDR2 is SQIVND (reference sequence). In DNA, the CDR3 is TGTGCCAGTAGTATAGCCGGGACAGGAGGCAATCAGCCCCAGTATTTT. Its protein product is CASSIAGTGGNQPQYF.

The chain uses TRBV14 and TRBJ1-2; possibly TRBD1 for D (6 bases). The V gene lost 4 bases and the J gene lost 7 bases, with 22 bases spanning the gap. CDR1 SGHDN and CDR2 FVKESK come from the germline V gene. The CDR3 contains 16 residues. The CDR3 loop reads CASSRDTTNPRGGYTF. CDR3 bases: TGTGCCAGCAGCCGGGACACGACAAACCCGCGGGGTGGCTACACCTTC.

The chain is built from TRBV20-1 and TRBJ2-2, with D tentatively TRBD1 or TRBD2 (5 bases each). Deletions cut 6 bases from V and 7 bases from J, with 21 bases between. The length of the CDR3 is 15 residues. Germline V gives CDR1 DFQATT, CDR2 SNEGSKA (reference sequence). The CDR3 reads CSAPRSGAGGGELFF. CDR3 coding DNA: TGCAGTGCGCCGAGGAGTGGGGCTGGGGGCGGGGAGCTGTTTTTT.

To note about this clonotype: At one end, the junction sequence differs from germline, possibly due to a read error. The chain employs TRBV6-1 and TRBJ1-6; the match to TRBD1 covers 7 bases. Germline V gives CDR1 MNHNS, CDR2 SASEGT. The CDR3 is 16 amino acids. Written as DNA, the CDR3 is TGTGCCAGCAGTCACAGACAGGGATCCTTTAATTCACCCCTCCACTTT. Amino acids: CASSHRQGSFNSPLHF.

This clonotype was observed a handful of times. The V call is TRBV20-1, the J call TRBJ1-6; D call uncertain. V was trimmed by 0 bases and J by 8 bases, leaving 5 bases between them. The CDR3 extends over 12 amino acids. Germline lookup yields CDR1 DFQATT and CDR2 SNEGSKA (reference sequence). CDR3 in amino acids: CSARDLDSPLHF. The CDR3 nucleotides are TGCAGTGCTAGAGATTTGGATTCACCCCTCCACTTT.

The chain joins TRBV14 to TRBJ1-5; unclear D gene. The CDR3 extends over 13 amino acids. Trimming stripped 5 bases from V and 4 bases from J, with 9 bases between. Germline V gene sequence: CDR1 SGHDN, CDR2 FVKESK. The CDR3 DNA is TGTGCCAGCAGCGAAAGCAGAAATCAGCCCCAGCATTTT. Encoded protein: CASSESRNQPQHF. Complete variable domain (other parts from reference TRBV14 and TRBJ1-5): EAGVTQFPSHSVIEKGQTVTLRCDPISGHDNLYWYRRVMGKEIKFLLHFVKESKQDESGMPNNRFLAERTGGTYSTLKVQPAELEDSGVYFCASSESRNQPQHFGDGTRLSIL.

This clonotype was counted a few times. The chain uses TRBV20-1 and TRBJ2-7, with 7 bases aligning to TRBD2. V trimming: 6 bases; J trimming: 2 bases; junction bases outside the gene matches: 16. Germline V gene data show CDR1 as DFQATT and CDR2 as SNEGSKA (reference sequence). The CDR3 consists of 16 residues. The CDR3 spells CSAPSAMSGRAYEQYF. CDR3 sequence (DNA): TGCAGTGCCCCATCGGCTATGAGTGGGAGGGCCTACGAGCAGTACTTC.

This clonotype has a handful of counts. The chain recombines TRBV20-1 with TRBJ1-3; 7 bases match TRBD1. CDR1 and CDR2 from the germline V gene are DFQATT and SNEGSKA (reference sequence). V shed 0 bases and J 3 bases; nucleotides not matched to a gene: 11. The CDR3 spans 17 residues. The CDR3 region has the DNA TGCAGTGCTAGAGACCCCAGGGGGGCTTCGCTTGGAAACACCATATATTTT. As protein: CSARDPRGASLGNTIYF.

This sequence joins TRBV7-9 and TRBJ2-1; D is possibly TRBD1 or TRBD2 (6 bases each). Germline CDR1 SEHNR, CDR2 FQNEAQ (reference sequence). There are 13 residues in the CDR3. Trimming shortened V by 6 bases and J by 4 bases, and 10 bases separated the two germline ends. For the CDR3, the DNA is TGTGCCAGCAGTAAGGGGGGTTACAATGAGCAGTTCTTC. It specifies CASSKGGYNEQFF.

In this sample, this clonotype turned up a few times. The chain couples TRBV7-2 to TRBJ1-5; 7 positions match TRBD1. Germline CDR1 reads SGHTA; CDR2 reads FQGNSA. V lost 1 base to trimming and J lost 1 base; unmatched junction nucleotides: 1. This CDR3 region has 15 residues. The CDR3 sequence is CASSLVTGSNQPQHF. CDR3 DNA: TGTGCCAGCAGCTTAGTGACAGGGAGCAATCAGCCCCAGCATTTT.

V usage is TRBV7-9 and J usage is TRBJ2-1; 7 bases are shared with TRBD2. The CDR3 spans 17 residues. V was clipped by 3 bases and J by 4 bases; unmatched bases: 12. The germline V gene has CDR1 SEHNR and CDR2 FQNEAQ (reference sequence). Here the CDR3 reads CASSLRVGSGKYNEQFF. The CDR3 DNA reads TGTGCCAGCAGCTTGAGGGTCGGCAGCGGGAAATACAATGAGCAGTTCTTC.

This clonotype was picked up a small number of times. The chain's CDR3 is CSARRANTPSVIHF. CDR3 DNA: TGCAGTGCTAGACGTGCCAATACACCGTCGGTGATCCACTTT. The chain carries TRBV20-1 and TRBJ1-6; D uncertain. The germline gives CDR1 DFQATT, CDR2 SNEGSKA (reference sequence). The CDR3 spans 14 residues. The germline V and J ends were trimmed by 2 bases and 17 bases, with 22 bases remaining between them.

This clonotype was recorded only once. The rearrangement joins TRBV28 to TRBJ1-2; possible D gene TRBD1, 6 bases. V dropped 5 bases and J dropped 9 bases, with 19 bases sitting between them. The CDR3 contains 14 residues. Per the germline V gene, CDR1 is MDHEN and CDR2 is SYDVKM. Here the CDR3 DNA reads TGTGCCAGCAGTCGAAGACAGGCCTTACCCCGCTACACCTTC. Translated: CASSRRQALPRYTF.

V gene TRBV7-2 combines with J gene TRBJ2-3; the match to TRBD1 covers 9 bases. The V and J ends lost 1 base and 0 bases, in that order; junction bases with no gene match: 14. Germline V gene lookup returns CDR1 SGHTA and CDR2 FQGNSA. The CDR3 spans 20 residues. The CDR3 bases are TGTGCCAGCAGCTTAGACAGGGGGCATCAGCGGGGTCTTAGCACAGATACGCAGTATTTT. Amino acids: CASSLDRGHQRGLSTDTQYF.

The genes are TRBV15 and TRBJ2-7; possible D gene TRBD1, 5 bases. CDR3 length: 14 amino acids. The V gene's germline CDR1 is LNHNV and CDR2 YYDKDF (reference sequence). The V gene lost 1 base and the J gene lost 7 bases, with 14 bases spanning the gap. CDR3: CATSRGQFLTEQYF. The CDR3 nucleotides read TGTGCCACCAGCAGAGGACAGTTCCTTACGGAGCAGTACTTC.

This chain connects TRBV7-8 to TRBJ1-5; no firm D call. With 7 bases removed from V and 0 bases from J, the gap between germline ends came to 13 bases. Germline V lookup: CDR1 SGHVS, CDR2 FQNEAQ. The CDR3 loop spans 15 amino acids. The CDR3 protein is CASTLRGYSNQPQHF. Here the CDR3 DNA reads TGTGCCAGCACCCTTCGGGGTTATAGCAATCAGCCCCAGCATTTT.